The text below deals with one T cell receptor (beta chain). The data belong to a study of Ad26.COV2.S vaccination and SARS-CoV-2 variants. The treatment is: 15 to 20 received Ad26.COV2.S at low or high dose, single or two shots; roughly 5 received placebo; per-sample allocation not given. Sampling happened 63 days after the first vaccine or placebo injection. V was cut by 5 bases and J by 5 bases, with 18 bases left in between. In germline, CDR1 is PRHDT, CDR2 FYEKMQ (reference sequence). The CDR3 spans 15 residues. Profiled with immunoSEQ multiplex PCR; TCRdb holds only in-frame clones, not every one. Of some 450,000 clones listed, around 91% are singletons.

This clonotype originated in a person aged 18-65 years who received the Ad26.COV2.S COVID-19 vaccine or a placebo. The source was peripheral blood, collected in a trial of Ad26.COV2.S vaccine versus placebo. V and J are TRBV13 and TRBJ2-5, with D uncertain. The CDR3 DNA is TGTGCCAGCAGCCGTCGGTATGGGGAATTGGAGACCCAGTACTTC. Translating it yields CASSRRYGELETQYF.